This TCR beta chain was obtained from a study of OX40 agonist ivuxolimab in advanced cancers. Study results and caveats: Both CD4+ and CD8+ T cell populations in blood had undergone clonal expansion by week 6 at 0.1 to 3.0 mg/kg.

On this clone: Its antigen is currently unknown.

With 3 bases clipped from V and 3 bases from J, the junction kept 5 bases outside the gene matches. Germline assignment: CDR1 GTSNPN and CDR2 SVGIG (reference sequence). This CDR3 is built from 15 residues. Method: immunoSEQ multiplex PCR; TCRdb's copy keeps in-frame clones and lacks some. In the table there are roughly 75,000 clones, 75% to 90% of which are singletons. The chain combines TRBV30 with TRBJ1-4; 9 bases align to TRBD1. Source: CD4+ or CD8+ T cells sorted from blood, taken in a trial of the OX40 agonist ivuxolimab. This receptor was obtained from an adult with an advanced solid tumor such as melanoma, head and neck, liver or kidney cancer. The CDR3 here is CAWSATGGANEKLFF. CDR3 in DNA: TGTGCCTGGAGCGCGACAGGGGGAGCTAATGAAAAACTGTTTTTT.